The 16 T cell receptor beta chains presented below share a single source sample, sequenced in a study of response to subunit inactivated influenza vaccine. TCRdb redid the calling of the RT-PCR reads with MiXCR, one entry per CDR3 protein. This sample has 650,000 or so distinct CDR3 sequences, with about 14% found just once. Sequencing was performed on PBMCs from blood, taken approximately 15 days before vaccination. These receptors all stem from a man aged 45-65 years who received an inactivated influenza vaccine.

The V gene is TRBV24-1, the J gene TRBJ2-2, with no clear D. This CDR3 comprises 15 residues. V lost 1 base to trimming and J lost 0 bases, with 5 bases between them. Germline CDR1 reads KGHDR; CDR2 reads SFDVKD. In DNA, the CDR3 is TGTGCCACCAGTGATTTAGGGACGAACACCGGGGAGCTGTTTTTT. Its protein product is CATSDLGTNTGELFF.

The chain links TRBV5-7 to TRBJ2-1; weak D call: TRBD2 (5 bases). TRBV5-7 is reported as an ORF; its role is uncertain. V dropped 2 bases and J dropped 5 bases, with 20 bases sitting between them. The CDR3 extends over 17 amino acids. The CDR3 DNA follows: TGTGCCAGCAGCTTAGAGGCTGGTGTGAGGGATGACAATGAGCAGTTCTTC. Translation: CASSLEAGVRDDNEQFF.

The CDR3 loop is CAWSSGNYGYTF. CDR3 in DNA: TGTGCCTGGAGTAGCGGTAACTATGGCTACACCTTC. The rearrangement uses TRBV30 and TRBJ1-2; no firm D call. V was shortened by 2 bases and J by 1 base, with 5 bases between the two germline ends. The germline gives CDR1 GTSNPN, CDR2 SVGIG (reference sequence). This CDR3 is 12 amino acids long.

This clonotype was seen a few times. The rearrangement uses TRBV15 and TRBJ2-3, with a weak D call TRBD2 (5 bases). The CDR3 extends over 17 amino acids. The V and J ends lost 1 base and 3 bases respectively, with 17 bases between them. CDR1 and CDR2 (germline): LNHNV, YYDKDF (reference sequence). Here the CDR3 reads CATSRGGLAGRTDTQYF. The CDR3 DNA follows: TGTGCCACCAGCAGAGGAGGGCTAGCCGGCAGGACAGATACGCAGTATTTT.

This clonotype was seen repeatedly, ten times or more. The chain combines TRBV12-3 or TRBV12-4 with TRBJ1-1; a weak D match, TRBD1 (5 bases). CDR3 length: 17 residues. Trimming removed 6 bases at V and 0 bases at J, with 20 bases between. This chain's CDR3 is CASSGRGGTPMNTEAFF. CDR3 nucleotides: TGTGCCAGCAGCGGGCGGGGCGGCACTCCGATGAACACTGAAGCTTTCTTT.

The V and J genes are TRBV6-2 or TRBV6-3 and TRBJ2-3; 7 bases line up with TRBD2. Germline V gene data show CDR1 as MNHEY and CDR2 as SVGEGT. This CDR3 contains 17 residues. V shed 6 bases, J shed 1 base, and the junction held 13 bases outside the gene matches. The CDR3 sequence: CASSPPRFSGCTDTQYF. The CDR3 DNA reads as TGTGCCAGCAGCCCCCCCAGGTTTAGCGGGTGCACAGATACGCAGTATTTT.

The rearrangement uses TRBV5-1 and TRBJ1-6, with a possible D match to TRBD1 (6 bases). V lost 4 bases and J lost 4, with 9 bases in between. The length of the CDR3 is 14 residues. The germline V gene encodes CDR1 SGHRS and CDR2 YFSETQ. The CDR3 loop reads CASSRQEYNSPLHF. The DNA of the CDR3 is TGCGCCAGCAGCCGACAGGAATATAATTCACCCCTCCACTTT.

The chain employs TRBV18 and TRBJ2-5; D is undetermined. This CDR3 has 13 residues. The ends were cut back, 3 bases at V and 3 bases at J, with 8 bases in the middle. From germline, CDR1 is KGHSH and CDR2 LQKENI. In DNA form, the CDR3 reads TGTGCCAGCTCACCGCGAGACAAAGAGACCCAGTACTTC. This gives the protein CASSPRDKETQYF.

This CDR3 is CSVTTGAQETQYF. In DNA, the CDR3 is TGCAGCGTCACGACAGGGGCACAGGAGACCCAGTACTTC. The genes are TRBV29-1 and TRBJ2-5; 8 positions match TRBD1. V dropped 6 bases and J dropped 5; count of bases not matched to a gene: 8. CDR3 length: 13 amino acids. The germline V gene encodes CDR1 SQVTM and CDR2 ANQGSEA.

This clonotype turned up a few times. V gene TRBV6-2 or TRBV6-3 combines with J gene TRBJ2-7; D ambiguous. CDR3 length: 11 residues. The germline V and J ends were trimmed by 1 base and 6 bases, with 4 bases remaining between them. Germline assignment: CDR1 MNHEY and CDR2 SVGEGT. CDR3 sequence (DNA): TGTGCCAGCAGTTACTGGGGCGAGCAGTACTTC. Its translation is CASSYWGEQYF.

The chain links TRBV11-1 to TRBJ2-1; 8 bases fit TRBD2. CDR3 length: 19 residues. V shed 0 bases, J shed 0 bases, and the junction held 10 bases outside the gene matches. Germline CDR1 and CDR2: SGHAT and FQDESV (reference sequence). For the CDR3, the DNA is TGTGCCAGCAGCTTAGCACGTCTAGCGGGCCGACACTCCTACAATGAGCAGTTCTTC. Translation: CASSLARLAGRHSYNEQFF.

The V call is TRBV4-3, the J call TRBJ1-2, with D tentatively TRBD1 (6 bases). Germline CDR1 is LGHNA and CDR2 is YSLEER. The V end was cut by 3 bases, the J end by 6 bases, with 17 bases between. The CDR3 is made up of 15 amino acids. The chain's CDR3 is CASSHDGGLRDGYTF. CDR3 sequence (DNA): TGCGCCAGCAGCCATGACGGGGGGCTACGCGATGGCTACACCTTC.

This clonotype has just a few counts. The rearrangement uses TRBV29-1 and TRBJ2-5, with 10 bases matching TRBD2. The germline V gene has CDR1 SQVTM and CDR2 ANQGSEA. The V and J ends lost 7 bases and 1 base, in that order; junction bases with no gene match: 9. The CDR3 length is 15 residues. CDR3 DNA sequence: TGCAGCGAGGTCCCCCTAGCGGGAGTCCAAGAGACCCAGTACTTC. This encodes CSEVPLAGVQETQYF.

Many counts were recorded for this clonotype. The genes are TRBV30 and TRBJ1-1; no reliable D call. The V end was cut by 1 base, the J end by 6 bases, with 12 bases between. This CDR3 has 13 residues. The V gene's germline CDR1 is GTSNPN and CDR2 SVGIG (reference sequence). This CDR3 reads CAWSGVAWAEAFF. DNA for the CDR3: TGTGCCTGGAGTGGCGTGGCGTGGGCTGAAGCTTTCTTT.

The genes are TRBV6-1 and TRBJ2-1, with TRBD2 identical over 7 bases. Looked up from germline, CDR1 is MNHNS and CDR2 is SASEGT. With 1 base clipped from V and 9 bases from J, the junction kept 9 bases outside the gene matches. The CDR3 is 15 amino acids. CDR3 protein: CASSEERTRVGEQFF. The CDR3 DNA reads as TGTGCCAGCAGTGAAGAAAGGACTAGAGTCGGTGAGCAGTTCTTC.

The rearrangement links TRBV7-2 to TRBJ2-3; TRBD1 aligns across 7 bases. V was clipped by 5 bases and J by 5 bases; unmatched bases: 10. The CDR3 loop spans 15 amino acids. CDR1 SGHTA and CDR2 FQGNSA come from the germline V gene. The CDR3 nucleotides are TGTGCCAGCAGCCCCCGGGGACAGAGTTTAGATACGCAGTATTTT. Amino acids: CASSPRGQSLDTQYF.